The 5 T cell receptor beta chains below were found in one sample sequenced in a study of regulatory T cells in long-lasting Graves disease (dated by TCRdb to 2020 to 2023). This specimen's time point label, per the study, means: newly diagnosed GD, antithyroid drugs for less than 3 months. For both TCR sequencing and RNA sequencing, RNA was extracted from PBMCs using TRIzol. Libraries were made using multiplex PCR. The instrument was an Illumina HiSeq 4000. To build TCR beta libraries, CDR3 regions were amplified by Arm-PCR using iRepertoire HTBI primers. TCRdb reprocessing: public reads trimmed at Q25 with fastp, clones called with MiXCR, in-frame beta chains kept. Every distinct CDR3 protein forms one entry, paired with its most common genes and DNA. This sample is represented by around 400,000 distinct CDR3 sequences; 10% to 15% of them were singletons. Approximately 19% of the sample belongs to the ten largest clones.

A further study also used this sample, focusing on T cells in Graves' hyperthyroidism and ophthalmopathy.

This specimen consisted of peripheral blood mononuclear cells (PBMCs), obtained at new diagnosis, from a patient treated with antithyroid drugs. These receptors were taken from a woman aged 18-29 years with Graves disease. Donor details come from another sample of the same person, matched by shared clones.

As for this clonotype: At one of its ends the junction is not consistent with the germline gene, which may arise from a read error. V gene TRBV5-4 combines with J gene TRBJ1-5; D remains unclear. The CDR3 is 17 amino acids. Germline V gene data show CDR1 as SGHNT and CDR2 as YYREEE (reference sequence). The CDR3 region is CASSQVLRPLVNQPQHF. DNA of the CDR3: TGCGCCAGCAGCCAAGTCCTCCGGCCCCTTGTCAATCAGCCCCAGCATTTT. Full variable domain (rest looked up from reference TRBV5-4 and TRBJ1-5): ETGVTQSPTHLIKTRGQQVTLRCSSQSGHNTVSWYQQALGQGPQFIFQYYREEENGRGNFPPRFSGLQFPNYSSELNVNALELDDSALYLCASSQVLRPLVNQPQHFGDGTRLSIL.

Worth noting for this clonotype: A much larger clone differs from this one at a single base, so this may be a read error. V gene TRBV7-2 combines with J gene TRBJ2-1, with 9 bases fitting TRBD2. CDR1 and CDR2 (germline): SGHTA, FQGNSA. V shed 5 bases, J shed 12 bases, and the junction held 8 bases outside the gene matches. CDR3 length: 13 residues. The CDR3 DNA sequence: TGTGCCAGCAGCCGTTCTAGCGGGGATGGGCAGTTCTTC. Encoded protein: CASSRSSGDGQFF.

In nucleotides, the CDR3 is TGTGCCAGCAACGAAGGGGGACGTACTAGTCTCTCCGGGGAGCTGTTTTTT. Amino acids: CASNEGGRTSLSGELFF. The chain carries TRBV12-3 or TRBV12-4 and TRBJ2-2, with D maybe TRBD1 (6 bases). There are 17 residues in the CDR3. With 7 bases removed from V and 6 bases from J, the gap between germline ends came to 24 bases.

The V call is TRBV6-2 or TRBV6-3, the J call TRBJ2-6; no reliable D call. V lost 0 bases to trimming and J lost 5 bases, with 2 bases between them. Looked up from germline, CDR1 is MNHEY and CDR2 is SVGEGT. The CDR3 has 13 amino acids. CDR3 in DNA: TGTGCCAGCAGTTACTCATGGGCCAACGTCCTGACTTTC. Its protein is CASSYSWANVLTF.

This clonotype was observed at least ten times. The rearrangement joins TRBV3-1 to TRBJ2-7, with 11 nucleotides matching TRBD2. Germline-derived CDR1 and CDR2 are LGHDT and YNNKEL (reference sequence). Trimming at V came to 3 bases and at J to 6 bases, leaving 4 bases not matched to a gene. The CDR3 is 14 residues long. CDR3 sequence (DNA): TGTGCCAGCAGCCACGGGGGACTAGCGGCCGAGCAGTACTTC. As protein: CASSHGGLAAEQYF.